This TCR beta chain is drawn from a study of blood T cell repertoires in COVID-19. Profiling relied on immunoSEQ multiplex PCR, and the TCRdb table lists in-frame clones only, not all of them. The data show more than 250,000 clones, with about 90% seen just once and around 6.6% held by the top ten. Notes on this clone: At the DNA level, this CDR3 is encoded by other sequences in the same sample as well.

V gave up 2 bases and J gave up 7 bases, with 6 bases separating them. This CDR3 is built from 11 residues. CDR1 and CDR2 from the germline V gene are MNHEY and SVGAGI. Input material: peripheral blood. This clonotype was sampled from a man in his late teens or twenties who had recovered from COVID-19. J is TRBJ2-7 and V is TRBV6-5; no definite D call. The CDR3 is CASSYGQEQYF. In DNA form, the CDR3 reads TGTGCCAGCAGTTACGGTCAGGAGCAGTACTTC.